These 17 T cell receptor beta chains were sequenced from one sample in a study of blood T cell repertoires in COVID-19. Profiled with immunoSEQ multiplex PCR; TCRdb holds only in-frame clones, not every one. The sample consists of some 200,000 clones, approximately 88% of them appearing once. The sample consisted of PBMCs or T cells enriched from blood (not recorded which). The receptors come from a woman aged 18-29 years who had recovered from COVID-19.

J is TRBJ2-2 and V is TRBV4-2; possibly TRBD1 for D (5 bases). V lost 0 bases and J 6 bases, leaving 17 bases between the germline ends. The CDR3 spans 17 residues. The germline gives CDR1 LGHNA, CDR2 YNFKEQ. As DNA, the CDR3 is TGTGCCAGCAGCCAAGATGGTCTCAGAGTGGGGCCCGGGGAGCTGTTTTTT. This sequence encodes CASSQDGLRVGPGELFF.

Points on this clone: One end of the junction varies from germline; a read error may be responsible. The rearrangement uses TRBV10-3 and TRBJ2-7; D is uncertain. The CDR3 covers 12 residues. Germline lookup yields CDR1 ENHRY and CDR2 SYGVKD. In DNA, the CDR3 is TGTGCCATCAGTGAGAATATCCGCGAGGAGAGCTTC. Amino acids: CAISENIREESF.

This clone was observed a single time. The CDR3 sequence: CASRGQGNTEAFF. CDR3 DNA: TGTGCCAGCAGAGGACAGGGGAACACTGAAGCTTTCTTT. The chain couples TRBV7-9 to TRBJ1-1; 8 nucleotides line up with TRBD1. With V trimmed by 6 bases and J by 1 base, 1 base remained unmatched. Germline assignment: CDR1 SEHNR and CDR2 FQNEAQ (reference sequence). The CDR3 loop spans 13 amino acids.

The chain recombines TRBV27 with TRBJ1-1, with D perhaps TRBD1 (6 bases). This CDR3 is 14 amino acids long. Germline values: CDR1 MNHEY, CDR2 SMNVEV (reference sequence). With 5 bases removed from V and 10 bases from J, the gap between germline ends came to 20 bases. The chain's CDR3 is CASSGRNQGPRAFF. CDR3 coding DNA: TGTGCCAGCAGTGGCCGCAATCAGGGGCCTCGAGCTTTCTTT.

The chain combines TRBV28 with TRBJ1-2, with 9 positions matching TRBD1. The CDR3 is 15 residues long. After removal of 10 bases from V and 8 bases from J, the junction contained 17 bases not matched to a gene. In germline, CDR1 is MDHEN, CDR2 SYDVKM. CDR3 in amino acids: CAIAPLGQGRGGYTF. CDR3 in DNA: TGTGCCATCGCACCTTTAGGACAGGGGAGGGGAGGCTACACCTTC.

V gene TRBV15 combines with J gene TRBJ1-1; 9 bases agree with TRBD1. Per germline, CDR1 LNHNV and CDR2 YYDKDF (reference sequence). There are 17 residues in the CDR3. V gave up 0 bases and J gave up 0 bases; unmatched junction bases: 5. CDR3 nucleotides: TGTGCCACCAGCAGAGATCGACAGGGGGTTTTGAACACTGAAGCTTTCTTT. Its protein is CATSRDRQGVLNTEAFF.

V is TRBV7-9 and J is TRBJ1-6; D perhaps matches TRBD1 (6 bases). Germline values: CDR1 SEHNR, CDR2 FQNEAQ (reference sequence). The CDR3 totals 18 residues. The V gene lost 5 bases and the J gene lost 6 bases, with 23 bases spanning the gap. CDR3 residues: CASSPPGAGTTANSPLHF. Here the CDR3 DNA reads TGTGCCAGCAGCCCTCCCGGGGCAGGGACAACCGCTAATTCACCCCTCCACTTT.

The rearrangement uses TRBV28 and TRBJ1-4; D is unclear. The V gene's germline CDR1 is MDHEN and CDR2 SYDVKM. V dropped 5 bases and J dropped 4 bases, with 20 bases sitting between them. This CDR3 is 17 amino acids long. The CDR3 reads CASSTENTARLNEKLFF. The DNA of the CDR3 is TGTGCCAGCAGTACAGAGAATACTGCCCGTCTTAATGAAAAACTGTTTTTT.

The chain employs TRBV29-1 and TRBJ1-2; the match to TRBD1 covers 10 bases. Germline CDR1 SQVTM, CDR2 ANQGSEA. J gave up 3 bases and V 3 bases, and 1 base lay outside the gene matches. The CDR3 has 13 residues. The CDR3 region is CSVETGGDYGYTF. The DNA for the CDR3 is TGCAGCGTTGAGACAGGGGGCGACTATGGCTACACCTTC.

The CDR3 loop reads CASSKPMSVAGTNYNEQFF. Here the CDR3 DNA reads TGTGCCAGCAGCAAACCTATGAGTGTGGCGGGGACTAACTACAATGAGCAGTTCTTC. V gene TRBV21-1 combines with J gene TRBJ2-1; whether TRBD2, the table's D call, matches the DNA was not checked. TRBV21-1 is noted as a pseudogene. There are 19 residues in the CDR3.

The chain carries TRBV3-1 (or the pseudogene TRBV3-2) and TRBJ2-2; possible D gene TRBD1, 5 bases. Trimming removed 0 bases from V and 8 bases from J, with 22 bases in between. The CDR3 length is 18 residues. CDR1 and CDR2 (germline): LGHDT, YNNKEL (reference sequence). As DNA, the CDR3 is TGTGCCAGCAGCCAAGAAGGATGGGCAGGGTCCACAACAGGGGAGCTGTTTTTT. Its translation is CASSQEGWAGSTTGELFF.

CDR3 residues: CASSQDQGGTQYF. CDR3 DNA sequence: TGTGCCAGCAGCCAAGATCAGGGCGGTACGCAGTATTTT. This chain links TRBV14 with TRBJ2-3, with D tentatively TRBD1 (5 bases). Germline V lookup: CDR1 SGHDN, CDR2 FVKESK. V shed 0 bases and J shed 8 bases, with 9 bases lying between them. The CDR3 runs to 13 residues. The complete variable domain, with remaining parts taken from reference TRBV14 and TRBJ2-3, reads EAGVTQFPSHSVIEKGQTVTLRCDPISGHDNLYWYRRVMGKEIKFLLHFVKESKQDESGMPNNRFLAERTGGTYSTLKVQPAELEDSGVYFCASSQDQGGTQYFGPGTRLTVL.

V is TRBV5-6 and J is TRBJ1-6, with 9 bases matching TRBD1. This CDR3 comprises 15 residues. Losses at the gene ends were 4 bases for V and 9 bases for J; bases not matched to a gene: 8. CDR1 and CDR2 (germline): SGHDT, YYEEEE. CDR3 in DNA: TGTGCCAGCAGCGAGGACAGGGGTAGGGCTTCACCCCTCCACTTT. Its protein is CASSEDRGRASPLHF.

V and J are TRBV5-4 and TRBJ2-2, with 15 bases aligning to TRBD2. The CDR3 is made up of 16 amino acids. CDR1 is SGHNT, CDR2 YYREEE, per germline (reference sequence). The J segment lost 7 bases and the V segment lost 4 bases, leaving 5 bases of the junction unmatched. The CDR3: CASSDGTSGGNGELFF. The CDR3 DNA reads TGTGCCAGCAGCGATGGGACTAGCGGGGGGAACGGGGAGCTGTTTTTT.

This clone was observed a few times. The chain joins TRBV28 to TRBJ2-2; 12 bases align to TRBD2. In germline, CDR1 is MDHEN, CDR2 SYDVKM. Germline trimming cut 10 bases from V and 0 bases from J; bases unmatched to any gene: 6. The length of the CDR3 is 16 residues. CDR3 loop: CATKRTSGANTGELFF. In DNA form, the CDR3 reads TGTGCCACAAAAAGGACTAGCGGGGCGAACACCGGGGAGCTGTTTTTT.

CDR3 sequence: CASSTGPYGYTF. The DNA for the CDR3 is TGTGCCAGCAGCACAGGCCCCTATGGCTACACCTTC. The chain joins TRBV5-5 to TRBJ1-2; D might be TRBD1 (5 bases). This CDR3 has 12 residues. Trimming left V 4 bases short and J 4 bases short, with 8 bases between. Germline V CDR1 and CDR2: SGHKS, YYEKEE (reference sequence).

DNA of the CDR3: TGTGCCAGCAGTGAGACAGGGGGCCCAACCGGGGAGCTGTTTTTT. It yields the protein CASSETGGPTGELFF. The gene calls are TRBV25-1 and TRBJ2-2, with 10 bases fitting TRBD1. The ends lost 3 bases at V and 5 bases at J; junction bases unmatched: 3. Per germline, CDR1 MGHDK and CDR2 SYGVNS. This CDR3 comprises 15 residues.